This T cell receptor (beta chain) was sequenced in a study of tumor-infiltrating lymphocytes in localized non-small cell lung cancer. Study in general: The cohort mixed smokers and never-smokers, several histologies, and some post-neoadjuvant-chemotherapy samples. Resected tumor was paired with non-adjacent uninvolved lung from the same patient.

Regarding the study as a whole: Higher tumor T cell infiltration than in uninvolved lung was supported by TCRbeta sequencing. Different pieces of the same tissue went to different assays, confounding technical variation with intratumor heterogeneity.

This clone is a singleton in its sample. The target antigen is unknown. Method: immunoSEQ multiplex PCR; TCRdb's copy keeps in-frame clones and lacks some. Of over 9,500 clones in the sample, roughly 82% were seen once. V gave up 5 bases and J gave up 1 base, with 6 bases separating them. Germline values: CDR1 MNHNS, CDR2 SASEGT. The length of the CDR3 is 13 residues. This chain joins TRBV6-1 and TRBJ2-4; D is unresolved. Sample: uninvolved lung tissue not adjacent to the tumor. This clonotype was obtained from a human donor with non-small cell lung cancer. The CDR3 region is CASSTGAKNIQYF. The CDR3 DNA is TGTGCCAGCAGTACCGGGGCCAAAAACATTCAGTACTTC.